These 7 T cell receptor beta chains share one sample of origin, sequenced in a study of CD8+ T cells in alopecia areata (dated by TCRdb to the late 2010s). Libraries were made using the immunoSEQ multiplex PCR assay. RNA was extracted from all samples and reverse transcribed into cDNA, which served as template for TCR sequencing. Here the immuneACCESS table is served through TCRdb, limited to in-frame sequences with V and J called. Missing clones are a known gap in these copies; in checked studies unresolved V genes cover under half, and the rest lacks a known reason. The sample data list about 210,000 clones, and about three fifths of these were observed just once. The ten largest clones add up to more than 3.5% of the sample. Per the publication, the time point label means: about 4 weeks on oral tofacitinib. Interpreted using the paper, the treatment or condition label stands for: oral pan-JAK inhibitor, 5-10 mg twice daily.

The source material was CD4+ T cells sorted from blood, sampled at week 4, from a patient treated with tofacitinib. These TCRs come from a human donor with alopecia areata.

The chain links TRBV7-9 to TRBJ1-1; TRBD1 aligns across 7 bases. Germline CDR1 is SEHNR and CDR2 is FQNEAQ (reference sequence). Trimming at V came to 4 bases and at J to 1 base, leaving 6 bases not matched to a gene. This CDR3 region has 15 residues. This chain's CDR3 is CASSSGDSQNTEAFF. In DNA, the CDR3 is TGTGCCAGCAGCTCGGGGGACAGTCAGAACACTGAAGCTTTCTTT.

This clone turned up a few times. The V call is TRBV30, the J call TRBJ1-3; D is unresolved. V lost 4 bases, J lost 7 bases, and 8 bases lay in between. Per germline, CDR1 GTSNPN and CDR2 SVGIG (reference sequence). The CDR3 runs 11 residues. Written as DNA, the CDR3 is TGTGCCTGGATCTTTGGGAACACCATATATTTT. It yields the protein CAWIFGNTIYF.

V gene TRBV9 combines with J gene TRBJ2-1; no definite D call. CDR3 length: 14 amino acids. The V end was cut by 1 base, the J end by 10 bases, with 15 bases between. Germline lookup yields CDR1 SGDLS and CDR2 YYNGEE. The DNA for the CDR3 is TGTGCCAGCAGCGTAATCGGCGGTGTGGGGGAGCAGTTCTTC. This gives the protein CASSVIGGVGEQFF.

In its sample, this clone was seen a few times. The chain recombines TRBV29-1 with TRBJ1-2; perhaps TRBD1 as D (6 bases). CDR3 length: 12 residues. V was trimmed by 5 bases and J by 5 bases, leaving 12 bases between them. Germline V gene lookup returns CDR1 SQVTM and CDR2 ANQGSEA. This chain's CDR3 is CSVRQVGYGYTF. CDR3 DNA: TGCAGCGTTCGACAGGTTGGTTATGGCTACACCTTC. The entire variable domain, with the rest obtained from reference TRBV29-1 and TRBJ1-2, is as follows: SAVISQKPSRDICQRGTSLTIQCQVDSQVTMMFWYRQQPGQSLTLIATANQGSEATYESGFVIDKFPISRPNLTFSTLTVSNMSPEDSSIYLCSVRQVGYGYTFGSGTRLTVV.

The V gene is TRBV7-9, the J gene TRBJ1-1, with 7 bases fitting TRBD1. V lost 3 bases to trimming and J lost 5 bases; unmatched junction nucleotides: 6. Germline lookup yields CDR1 SEHNR and CDR2 FQNEAQ (reference sequence). The CDR3 contains 14 residues. The CDR3 loop reads CASSFRTGETEAFF. In nucleotides, the CDR3 is TGTGCCAGCAGCTTCCGGACAGGTGAAACTGAAGCTTTCTTT.

The J gene is TRBJ2-7, the V gene TRBV10-3; no clear D gene. Germline CDR1 ENHRY, CDR2 SYGVKD. This CDR3 spans 14 amino acids. Deletions cut 1 base from V and 2 bases from J, with 9 bases between. The CDR3 protein is CAISEWASTYEQYF. In DNA, the CDR3 is TGTGCCATCAGTGAGTGGGCGAGTACCTACGAGCAGTACTTC.

This clone was counted only a few times. The chain is built from TRBV7-9 and TRBJ1-1; D ambiguous. V lost 1 base and J 1 base, leaving 4 bases between the germline ends. In germline, CDR1 is SEHNR, CDR2 FQNEAQ (reference sequence). The CDR3 extends over 13 amino acids. CDR3 protein: CASSLGENTEAFF. CDR3 nucleotide sequence: TGTGCCAGCAGCTTAGGGGAGAACACTGAAGCTTTCTTT.